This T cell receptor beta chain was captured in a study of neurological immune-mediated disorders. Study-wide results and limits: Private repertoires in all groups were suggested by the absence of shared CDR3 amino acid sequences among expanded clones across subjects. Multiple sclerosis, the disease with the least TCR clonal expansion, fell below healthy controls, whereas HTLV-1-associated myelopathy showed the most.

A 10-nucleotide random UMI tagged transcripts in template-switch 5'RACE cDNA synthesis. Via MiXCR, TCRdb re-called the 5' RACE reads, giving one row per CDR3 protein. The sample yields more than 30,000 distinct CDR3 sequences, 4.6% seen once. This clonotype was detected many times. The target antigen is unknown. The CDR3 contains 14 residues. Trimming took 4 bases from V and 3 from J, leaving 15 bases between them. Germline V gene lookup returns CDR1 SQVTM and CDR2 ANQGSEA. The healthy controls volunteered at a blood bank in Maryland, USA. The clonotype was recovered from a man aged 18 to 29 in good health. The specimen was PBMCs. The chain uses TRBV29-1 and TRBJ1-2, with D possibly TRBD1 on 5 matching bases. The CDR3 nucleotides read TGCAGCGTTGCCCCCAGGCAGGGCCACTATGGCTACACCTTC. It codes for CSVAPRQGHYGYTF.